Listed here is a single T cell receptor beta chain. The sample belongs to a study of PD-L1 blockade in urothelial cancer. On the study more broadly: Patients arrived having already received 0 to 3 prior chemotherapy regimens.

V was shortened by 3 bases and J by 2 bases, with 15 bases between the two germline ends. There are 15 residues in the CDR3. Germline lookup yields CDR1 SGDLS and CDR2 YYNGEE. The time point here: peripheral blood 6 weeks after treatment start. Assay used: immunoSEQ multiplex PCR; TCRdb lists only in-frame clones, some missing. The sample has about 130,000 clones; 86% are singletons. The sequences come from PBMCs, collected around atezolizumab (anti-PD-L1) treatment. This sequence originates from a man aged 50-60 years with urothelial cancer. This rearrangement joins TRBV9 to TRBJ2-7; maybe TRBD2 (6 bases). The CDR3 is CASSAYRDWTYEQYF. In DNA, the CDR3 is TGTGCCAGCAGCGCATACCGGGACTGGACCTACGAGCAGTACTTC.